These 17 T cell receptor beta chains share one sample of origin, sequenced in a study of identical twins. TCRdb fed the 5' RACE reads into MiXCR, producing one record per CDR3 protein. The profile shows around 200,000 distinct CDR3 sequences, around a tenth of them singletons. Specimen: memory (CD45RO+) T cells sorted from blood. All receptors come from a woman in her late teens or twenties in good health.

The chain is built from TRBV5-4 and TRBJ2-3; possibly TRBD1 or TRBD2 for D (5 bases each). Trimming shortened V by 0 bases and J by 4 bases, and 9 bases separated the two germline ends. The CDR3 totals 14 residues. Germline loops: CDR1 SGHNT, CDR2 YYREEE (reference sequence). Here the CDR3 reads CASSLDQGPDTQYF. CDR3 in DNA: TGTGCCAGCAGCTTGGACCAGGGACCAGATACGCAGTATTTT.

The rearrangement links TRBV4-2 to TRBJ2-1; tentatively, D is TRBD1 (7 bases). The CDR3 has 19 amino acids. CDR1 is LGHNA and CDR2 is YNFKEQ in the germline V gene. The V end lost 3 bases, the J end lost 7 bases, and 28 bases lay between the germline ends. The CDR3 DNA reads TGTGCCAGCAGCCAGCGGCGGGACAGACAGCAGAGCCCTACAAATGAGCAGTTCTTC. Encoded protein: CASSQRRDRQQSPTNEQFF.

The table lists this clonotype with a few counts. The CDR3 sequence is CASSEIPGKRAGELFF. The CDR3 DNA reads as TGTGCCAGCAGTGAAATCCCAGGGAAGAGGGCCGGGGAGCTGTTTTTT. This chain uses TRBV2 with TRBJ2-2, with D perhaps given as TRBD1 or TRBD2 (5 bases each). With 2 bases removed from V and 6 bases from J, the gap between germline ends came to 16 bases. This CDR3 has 16 residues. The V gene's germline CDR1 is SNHLY and CDR2 FYNNEI.

This clonotype was observed a handful of times. The chain joins TRBV20-1 to TRBJ2-7; D not resolved. The length of the CDR3 is 14 residues. CDR1 and CDR2 from the germline V gene are DFQATT and SNEGSKA (reference sequence). The V end lost 1 base, the J end lost 0 bases, and 10 bases lay between the germline ends. The chain's CDR3 is CSARVDGSSYEQYF. CDR3 nucleotide sequence: TGCAGTGCTAGAGTTGACGGAAGCTCCTACGAGCAGTACTTC.

This clonotype was seen repeatedly, ten times or more. CDR3 loop: CASSLEGTGAEQYF. In nucleotides, the CDR3 is TGTGCCAGCAGCTTAGAAGGGACAGGGGCCGAGCAGTACTTC. The V and J genes are TRBV7-9 and TRBJ2-7; 10 bases fit TRBD1. V dropped 1 base and J dropped 6; count of bases not matched to a gene: 3. From germline, CDR1 is SEHNR and CDR2 FQNEAQ (reference sequence). The CDR3 sequence is 14 residues long.

The V gene is TRBV20-1, the J gene TRBJ1-2; D possibly corresponds to TRBD1 (6 bases). The germline V gene has CDR1 DFQATT and CDR2 SNEGSKA (reference sequence). With 5 bases removed from V and 4 bases from J, the gap between germline ends came to 11 bases. The length of the CDR3 is 12 residues. The CDR3 DNA follows: TGCAGTGCTTCCGACAGGAGCTATGGCTACACCTTC. Encoded protein: CSASDRSYGYTF.

This clonotype was observed a handful of times. The J gene is TRBJ2-5, the V gene TRBV2; unclear D gene. CDR3 length: 17 amino acids. Per the germline V gene, CDR1 is SNHLY and CDR2 is FYNNEI. Trimming shortened V by 2 bases and J by 5 bases, and 21 bases separated the two germline ends. For the CDR3, the DNA is TGTGCCAGCAGTGAACTTTTGTCGGACGCGGTGGGGGAGACCCAGTACTTC. Amino acids: CASSELLSDAVGETQYF.

This rearrangement joins TRBV7-2 to TRBJ1-1; 9 positions match TRBD1. V shed 3 bases and J 1 base; nucleotides not matched to a gene: 3. The germline V gene has CDR1 SGHTA and CDR2 FQGNSA. The CDR3 is 15 residues long. In DNA form, the CDR3 reads TGTGCCAGCAGCTTCCTGGGACAGGGGAACACTGAAGCTTTCTTT. Its translation is CASSFLGQGNTEAFF.

In this sample, this clonotype turned up many times. V and J are TRBV15 and TRBJ2-7; D not certain. The CDR3 is 13 residues long. CDR1 and CDR2 (germline): LNHNV, YYDKDF (reference sequence). V lost 0 bases, J lost 7 bases, and 10 bases lay in between. The CDR3 region is CATSREFAGEQYF. The CDR3 DNA reads TGTGCCACCAGCAGAGAGTTTGCTGGGGAGCAGTACTTC.

This clonotype was counted only a few times. This rearrangement joins TRBV7-2 to TRBJ2-7; possibly TRBD2 for D (7 bases). The CDR3 is 15 residues long. Germline CDR1 reads SGHTA; CDR2 reads FQGNSA. V lost 7 bases, J lost 2 bases, and 18 bases lay in between. CDR3 amino acids: CASTPTRGGAYEQYF. CDR3 nucleotides: TGTGCCAGCACCCCCACGAGGGGGGGAGCCTACGAGCAGTACTTC.

This clonotype came up a few times. This chain joins TRBV25-1 and TRBJ1-6, with D tentatively TRBD1 (5 bases). This CDR3 contains 16 residues. Germline V lookup: CDR1 MGHDK, CDR2 SYGVNS. Between the trimmed V and J ends, which lost 4 bases and 0 bases, there was a span of 10 bases. In DNA form, the CDR3 reads TGTGCCAGCAGTGCTCCGGGGGACTCCTATAATTCACCCCTCCACTTT. Its protein is CASSAPGDSYNSPLHF.

The chain combines TRBV29-1 with TRBJ2-3; TRBD1 matches 8 bases. This CDR3 is 13 amino acids long. CDR1 and CDR2 (germline): SQVTM, ANQGSEA. The J segment lost 2 bases and the V segment lost 6 bases, leaving 4 bases of the junction unmatched. In nucleotides, the CDR3 is TGCAGCGTACGGGACAGGTTCACAGATACGCAGTATTTT. This translates into CSVRDRFTDTQYF.

A few counts support this clonotype. The chain recombines TRBV5-1 with TRBJ2-1; the D is unclear. Between the trimmed V and J ends, which lost 2 bases and 1 base, there was a span of 10 bases. The CDR3 length is 15 residues. Germline-derived CDR1 and CDR2 are SGHRS and YFSETQ. CDR3 DNA sequence: TGCGCCAGCAGCTTCAGCCCCCAATCCTACAATGAGCAGTTCTTC. Its protein product is CASSFSPQSYNEQFF. Full variable domain (outside the CDR3, taken from reference TRBV5-1 and TRBJ2-1): KAGVTQTPRYLIKTRGQQVTLSCSPISGHRSVSWYQQTPGQGLQFLFEYFSETQRNKGNFPGRFSGRQFSNSRSEMNVSTLELGDSALYLCASSFSPQSYNEQFFGPGTRLTVL.

This clonotype was counted between two and nine times. The chain joins TRBV7-2 to TRBJ2-7; 8 nucleotides line up with TRBD2. Germline loops: CDR1 SGHTA, CDR2 FQGNSA. Unmatched junction bases numbered 5, after V lost 3 bases and J lost 4 bases. The CDR3 has 14 residues. CDR3 in DNA: TGTGCCAGCAGCTTCCAGCGGGAGATATACGAGCAGTACTTC. This translates into CASSFQREIYEQYF. The full variable domain, in which reference TRBV7-2 and TRBJ2-7 provide the parts outside the CDR3, is GAGVSQSPSNKVTEKGKDVELRCDPISGHTALYWYRQSLGQGLEFLIYFQGNSAPDKSGLPSDRFSAERTGGSVSTLTIQRTQQEDSAVYLCASSFQREIYEQYFGPGTRLTVT.

This clonotype was detected ten times or more. The chain is built from TRBV28 and TRBJ2-7; tentative D call: TRBD2 (5 bases). Germline V CDR1 and CDR2: MDHEN, SYDVKM. The CDR3 contains 16 residues. Trimming shortened V by 8 bases and J by 7 bases, and 27 bases separated the two germline ends. The CDR3 nucleotides are TGTGCCAGCGCGGTCGGAGGTATCCCACCCTTAGGAGAGCAGTACTTC. Translation: CASAVGGIPPLGEQYF.

This clonotype showed up many times. J is TRBJ1-1 and V is TRBV20-1; D gene uncertain. V lost 0 bases and J lost 8, with 10 bases in between. The germline V gene encodes CDR1 DFQATT and CDR2 SNEGSKA (reference sequence). This CDR3 spans 12 amino acids. The CDR3 protein is CSARDGRVEAFF. CDR3 nucleotides: TGCAGTGCTAGAGATGGTAGGGTAGAAGCTTTCTTT.

The chain has TRBV4-3 and TRBJ1-2, with 9 nucleotides matching TRBD1. V shed 2 bases and J 13 bases; nucleotides not matched to a gene: 8. Germline values: CDR1 LGHNA, CDR2 YSLEER. The CDR3 has 13 amino acids. The DNA for the CDR3 is TGCGCCAGCAGCCAACCCGGGACAGGGCCCCTCACCTTC. This gives the protein CASSQPGTGPLTF.